This TCR beta chain was observed in a study of T-cell memory formation after mild COVID-19. Study in general: The TCR clusters were mostly specific to one donor. Study-wide findings and caveats: CD4+ contracting clones were found mainly in CM and EM, and CD8+ ones in EMRA. Contracting clones, day 15 to 85, had balanced CD4/CD8, and later expanders favored CD4+.

Germline V gene lookup returns CDR1 SGHTA and CDR2 FQGNSA. The CDR3 loop spans 17 amino acids. Trimming left V 5 bases short and J 7 bases short, with 26 bases between. One entry per CDR3 protein, called by TCRdb with MiXCR from the 5' RACE reads. Among 200,000 or so distinct CDR3 sequences listed, under 20% were seen once. With respect to this clonotype: Antigen unknown.

The material sequenced was PBMCs or a T cell subset sorted from them (not recorded which). This TCR came from an adult woman who had mild COVID-19 (a few samples of this study predate the infection). Cell type and time point are not known. V usage is TRBV7-2 and J usage is TRBJ1-2; D perhaps matches TRBD1 (5 bases). In nucleotides, the CDR3 is TGTGCCAGCAGCCAGGGTACAGCGCCCCCTTCTATGGGTGGCTACACCTTC. It translates to CASSQGTAPPSMGGYTF.